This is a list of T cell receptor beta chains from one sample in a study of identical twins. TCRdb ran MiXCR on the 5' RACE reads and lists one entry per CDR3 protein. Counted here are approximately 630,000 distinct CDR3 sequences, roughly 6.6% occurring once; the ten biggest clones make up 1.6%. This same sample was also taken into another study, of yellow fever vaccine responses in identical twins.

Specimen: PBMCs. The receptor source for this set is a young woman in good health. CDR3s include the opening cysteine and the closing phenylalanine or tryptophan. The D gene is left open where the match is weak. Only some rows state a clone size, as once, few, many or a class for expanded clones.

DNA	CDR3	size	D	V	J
TGTGCCAGCAGTTCACCCGGGACAGGGGACTATGGCTACACCTTC	CASSSPGTGDYGYTF	few	TRBD1	TRBV27	TRBJ1-2
TGTGCCAGCAGGGAACAGATAAATCAGCCCCAGCATTTT	CASREQINQPQHF	few	NA	TRBV21-1	TRBJ1-5
TGCAGCGCTAAGCCGGAATGGGACGGCCACGAGCAGTACTTC	CSAKPEWDGHEQYF	NA	NA	TRBV29-1	TRBJ2-7
TGCAGTGCTAAGGGGACTAAAGATCCAGATACGCAGTATTTT	CSAKGTKDPDTQYF	few	TRBD2	TRBV20-1	TRBJ2-3
TGTGCCAGCAGCCGTAAACAGGGGGCGCAGGACACCGGGGAGCTGTTTTTT	CASSRKQGAQDTGELFF	few	TRBD1	TRBV7-6	TRBJ2-2
TGCGCCAGCAGCCAACGGACAGGAAGCTCCTACAATGAGCAGTTCTTC	CASSQRTGSSYNEQFF	many	TRBD1	TRBV5-1	TRBJ2-1
TGTGCCAGCAAGCCTCGGGACAGGGACCTTGCCGGGGAGCTGTTTTTT	CASKPRDRDLAGELFF	few	TRBD1	TRBV12-3/TRBV12-4	TRBJ2-2
TGTGCCAGCAGCCAAGAATGGCTAGCGGTACAGACCCGCACAGATACGCAGTATTTT	CASSQEWLAVQTRTDTQYF	few	TRBD2	TRBV14	TRBJ2-3
TGCGCCAGCAGGACCGGACAAAACACAGATACGCAGTATTTT	CASRTGQNTDTQYF	many	NA	TRBV5-1	TRBJ2-3
TGTGCCAGCACCCTGAACACGGGATTCTATGGCTACACCTTC	CASTLNTGFYGYTF	many	NA	TRBV5-6	TRBJ1-2
TGTGCCAGCAGCTTAGGGCCGCCCAATGAGCAGTTCTTC	CASSLGPPNEQFF	NA	NA	TRBV11-2	TRBJ2-1
TGTGCCAGCAGGGGACCTGGAAACACCATATATTTT	CASRGPGNTIYF	many	NA	TRBV6-5	TRBJ1-3
TGTGCCGGCAGCACTCGCACAGATACGCAGTATTTT	CAGSTRTDTQYF	NA	NA	TRBV9	TRBJ2-3
TGTGCCAGCAGCCAAGACCTTCGGGCGACTGAAGCTTTCTTT	CASSQDLRATEAFF	many	NA	TRBV4-2	TRBJ1-1
TGCGCCAGCAGCCAAGATACGGCGGGAGTAAAAGAGCAGTACTTC	CASSQDTAGVKEQYF	NA	TRBD2	TRBV4-1	TRBJ2-7
TGCAGTGCTAGAGATCCTCGACGGAACACTGAAGCTTTCTTT	CSARDPRRNTEAFF	NA	NA	TRBV20-1	TRBJ1-1
TGTGCCAGCAGTTACGTGAGCACAGATACGCAGTATTTT	CASSYVSTDTQYF	many	NA	TRBV6-5	TRBJ2-3
TGTGCCAGCAGCTTCCGGGAACCTAAGACCCAAGAGACCCAGTACTTC	CASSFREPKTQETQYF	few	NA	TRBV5-6	TRBJ2-5
TGCAGTGCTAGAGATCTTGCGCAGTTTAATGAAAAACTGTTTTTT	CSARDLAQFNEKLFF	many	NA	TRBV20-1	TRBJ1-4
TGTGCCAGCACCCTCTCCCCTAGGGACGAGACCCAGTACTTC	CASTLSPRDETQYF	few	NA	TRBV2	TRBJ2-5
TGTGCCAGCAGCGTAGTGGAGAATGTAAATACGCAGTATTTT	CASSVVENVNTQYF	few	NA	TRBV9	TRBJ2-3
TGTGCCAGCAGGCAGGACAGGAACACCGGGGAGCTGTTTTTT	CASRQDRNTGELFF	NA	NA	TRBV6-2/TRBV6-3	TRBJ2-2
TGCAGCGTTGACATAACGGTAGATACGCAGTATTTT	CSVDITVDTQYF	many	NA	TRBV29-1	TRBJ2-3
TGTGCCAGCAGCTTACTGGGACAGGGGGGAGAGACCCAGTACTTC	CASSLLGQGGETQYF	few	TRBD1	TRBV7-2	TRBJ2-5
TGTGCCACCAGTGATTTGGGTCTAGCGGGAGGGGCGGGGTACAATGAGCAGTTCTTC	CATSDLGLAGGAGYNEQFF	NA	TRBD2	TRBV24-1	TRBJ2-1
TGTGCCAGCAGCTTAGGGGCTCTCTACGGTGGGAGCCTAGCCAAAAACATTCAGTACTTC	CASSLGALYGGSLAKNIQYF	NA	NA	TRBV11-2	TRBJ2-4
TGCAGTGCTAGTTCCCGAAGCACAGATACGCAGTATTTT	CSASSRSTDTQYF	NA	NA	TRBV20-1	TRBJ2-3
TGTGCCAGCAGTCCAGGGGGGAACATTCAGTACTTC	CASSPGGNIQYF	many	NA	TRBV12-3/TRBV12-4	TRBJ2-4
TGTGCCAGCCGGACAGGGGGTTCGCATAGCTACACCTTC	CASRTGGSHSYTF	NA	TRBD1	TRBV28	TRBJ1-2
TGTGCCACCAGGACGGGACTAGGAGACAATGAGCAGTTCTTC	CATRTGLGDNEQFF	many	TRBD2	TRBV24-1	TRBJ2-1
TGTGCCAGCAGCTTAACCCCGCGAGAGGCCCAGTACTTC	CASSLTPREAQYF	few	NA	TRBV7-6	TRBJ2-5
TGTGCCAGCAGCGTAGGTACAGGGGACAACACCGGGGAGCTGTTTTTT	CASSVGTGDNTGELFF	many	TRBD1	TRBV9	TRBJ2-2
TGTGCCAGCAGCTCAAGTTGGGGATCTGGAAACACCATATATTTT	CASSSSWGSGNTIYF	few	NA	TRBV5-5	TRBJ1-3
TGTGCCAGCAGCCCTCCTCTGGGCGGCTACACCTTC	CASSPPLGGYTF	many	NA	TRBV11-2	TRBJ1-2
TGTGCCAGCAGCATGGACTATCGTTTTTCCAAAAACATTCAGTACTTC	CASSMDYRFSKNIQYF	NA	NA	TRBV11-2	TRBJ2-4
TGTGCCAGCAGCGTATGGTTTGAAAACACCGGGGAGCTGTTTTTT	CASSVWFENTGELFF	few	NA	TRBV9	TRBJ2-2